The 30 T cell receptor beta chains below all came from one sample that was sequenced in a study of untreated major depressive disorder. Findings and limits, study-wide: CD4+ T cells from depressed patients used TRBV05-01 (Vbeta 5.1) more often than controls.

Antigen specificity for these receptors is unknown. Repertoires were generated with immunoSEQ multiplex PCR, while TCRdb's copy carries only in-frame clones and drops some. The table lists 10,000 to 15,000 clones, 80% to 95% of them singletons. Sequencing used CD4+ T cells from PBMCs. The receptors come from a man under 40 with major depressive disorder.

The gene calls are TRBV25-1 and TRBJ1-4, with 9 bases matching TRBD1. Per germline, CDR1 MGHDK and CDR2 SYGVNS. The CDR3 totals 15 residues. J lost 4 bases, V lost 4 bases, and 4 bases had no gene match. The CDR3: CASSGGGQGNEKLFF. The CDR3 DNA reads as TGTGCCAGCAGTGGAGGGGGACAGGGTAATGAAAAACTGTTTTTT.

The V and J genes are TRBV5-4 and TRBJ2-5; D not certain. The CDR3 length is 15 residues. The germline V gene encodes CDR1 SGHNT and CDR2 YYREEE (reference sequence). V dropped 0 bases and J dropped 0 bases, with 9 bases sitting between them. The CDR3 sequence: CASSLGLVDQETQYF. The DNA for the CDR3 is TGTGCCAGCAGCTTGGGACTTGTCGACCAAGAGACCCAGTACTTC.

The V gene is TRBV5-1, the J gene TRBJ2-2; D is ambiguous. The CDR3 is 15 amino acids. The germline V gene encodes CDR1 SGHRS and CDR2 YFSETQ. V lost 0 bases and J 0 bases, leaving 6 bases between the germline ends. The CDR3 DNA follows: TGCGCCAGCAGCTTGGACGGCCCGAACACCGGGGAGCTGTTTTTT. Protein: CASSLDGPNTGELFF.

The rearrangement uses TRBV28 and TRBJ2-7, with D perhaps being TRBD1 or TRBD2 (7 bases each). The CDR3 has 14 residues. Trimming pared 6 bases from V and 5 bases from J, leaving 17 bases between. Germline loops: CDR1 MDHEN, CDR2 SYDVKM. Here the CDR3 reads CASRQAGQFNEQYF. CDR3 DNA: TGTGCCAGCAGACAAGCGGGACAGTTTAACGAGCAGTACTTC.

The chain links TRBV6-6 to TRBJ1-5, with TRBD1 matching over 7 bases. The CDR3 consists of 15 residues. In germline, CDR1 is MNHNY, CDR2 SVGAGI (reference sequence). Trimming at V came to 0 bases and at J to 5 bases, leaving 4 bases not matched to a gene. The CDR3 reads CASSYSRQGDQPQHF. DNA for the CDR3: TGTGCCAGCAGTTACTCGAGGCAGGGGGATCAGCCCCAGCATTTT.

The V gene is TRBV5-3, the J gene TRBJ2-3, with D unresolved. TRBV5-3 is flagged as an ORF with uncertain function. The CDR3 has 12 residues. V was trimmed by 2 bases and J by 9 bases, leaving 10 bases between them. CDR3 nucleotides: TGTGCCAGAAGCTTCTATGTTTTAACGCAGTATTTT. Its protein product is CARSFYVLTQYF.

J is TRBJ2-5 and V is TRBV5-1; D gene unclear. Trimming took 3 bases from V and 2 from J, leaving 26 bases between them. The CDR3 spans 19 residues. CDR1 is SGHRS, CDR2 YFSETQ, per germline. The CDR3 reads CASSWTVWVGQIVQETQYF. The CDR3, as DNA: TGCGCCAGCAGCTGGACCGTGTGGGTGGGCCAGATCGTACAAGAGACCCAGTACTTC.

The chain is built from TRBV2 and TRBJ1-6, with 7 bases that match TRBD1. CDR1 is SNHLY and CDR2 is FYNNEI in the germline V gene. V trimming: 4 bases; J trimming: 10 bases; junction bases outside the gene matches: 10. This CDR3 region has 15 residues. CDR3 residues: CASSARGQISSPLHF. In nucleotides, the CDR3 is TGTGCCAGCAGTGCCCGGGGACAGATAAGCTCACCCCTCCACTTT.

V is TRBV6-6 and J is TRBJ1-6; D might be TRBD1 (6 bases). CDR3 length: 13 residues. The germline V gene encodes CDR1 MNHNY and CDR2 SVGAGI (reference sequence). Between the trimmed V and J ends, which lost 6 bases and 9 bases, there was a span of 12 bases. The CDR3: CASSPSRGSPLHF. The CDR3 bases are TGTGCCAGCAGCCCCTCCAGGGGTTCACCCCTCCACTTT.

The gene calls are TRBV2 and TRBJ2-5, with D perhaps matching TRBD2 (5 bases). Germline V lookup: CDR1 SNHLY, CDR2 FYNNEI. V was cut by 7 bases and J by 7 bases, with 13 bases left in between. The length of the CDR3 is 12 residues. The DNA for the CDR3 is TGTGCCAGCACTACGGTGGGAGCGACCCAGTACTTC. This codes for CASTTVGATQYF.

V is TRBV14 and J is TRBJ1-4; tentatively, D is TRBD1 (6 bases). The length of the CDR3 is 12 residues. From germline, CDR1 is SGHDN and CDR2 FVKESK. V shed 3 bases and J shed 10 bases, with 9 bases lying between them. CDR3 sequence reads: CASSQGTPKLFF. DNA of the CDR3: TGTGCCAGCAGCCAGGGGACACCAAAACTGTTTTTT. The complete variable domain, with remaining parts taken from reference TRBV14 and TRBJ1-4, reads EAGVTQFPSHSVIEKGQTVTLRCDPISGHDNLYWYRRVMGKEIKFLLHFVKESKQDESGMPNNRFLAERTGGTYSTLKVQPAELEDSGVYFCASSQGTPKLFFGSGTQLSVL.

The chain uses TRBV6-1 and TRBJ1-2; a weak D match, TRBD1 (6 bases). Looked up from germline, CDR1 is MNHNS and CDR2 is SASEGT. The CDR3 spans 16 residues. Trimming took 3 bases from V and 4 from J, leaving 18 bases between them. The DNA of the CDR3 is TGTGCCAGCAGTGACGGACCGTACAGGGCCTCCTATGGCTACACCTTC. Protein product: CASSDGPYRASYGYTF.

The CDR3 nucleotides are TGTGCCTGGAGTGTACAGGGCACCGGGGAGCTGTTTTTT. Translating gives CAWSVQGTGELFF. The V gene is TRBV30, the J gene TRBJ2-2; the D gene is possibly TRBD1 (6 bases). Trimming pared 0 bases from V and 4 bases from J, leaving 6 bases between. Germline assignment: CDR1 GTSNPN and CDR2 SVGIG (reference sequence). This CDR3 contains 13 residues.

The chain has TRBV29-1 and TRBJ1-2; a possible D gene is TRBD1 (6 bases). With 0 bases removed from V and 8 bases from J, the gap between germline ends came to 13 bases. The CDR3 is 13 amino acids. Germline V gives CDR1 SQVTM, CDR2 ANQGSEA. CDR3 sequence (DNA): TGCAGCGTTGAAGAGATTCGGGGGGCCGGCTACACCTTC. Residues: CSVEEIRGAGYTF.

V gene TRBV7-9 combines with J gene TRBJ1-1; D not resolved. Germline V CDR1 and CDR2: SEHNR, FQNEAQ (reference sequence). V lost 1 base and J lost 5, with 11 bases in between. This CDR3 is 14 amino acids long. The CDR3 sequence is CASSLGGPRTEAFF. The CDR3 nucleotides are TGTGCCAGCAGCTTAGGAGGCCCCCGGACTGAAGCTTTCTTT.

The rearrangement links TRBV27 to TRBJ2-7, with TRBD1 matching 7 bases. The V gene end was trimmed by 5 bases and the J gene end by 4 bases; junction bases not matched to a gene: 14. Germline V gives CDR1 MNHEY, CDR2 SMNVEV (reference sequence). The CDR3 has 16 amino acids. CDR3: CASSLVSGGFGYEQYF. In DNA, the CDR3 is TGTGCCAGCAGTCTCGTCTCAGGGGGTTTTGGGTACGAGCAGTACTTC.

The chain combines TRBV27 with TRBJ1-2; D is ambiguous. Germline CDR1 MNHEY, CDR2 SMNVEV (reference sequence). This CDR3 contains 15 residues. V was cut by 5 bases and J by 0 bases, with 13 bases left in between. Here the CDR3 reads CASSGIKEANYGYTF. The CDR3 region has the DNA TGTGCCAGCAGTGGAATCAAGGAAGCTAACTATGGCTACACCTTC.

This clone was observed a single time. The J gene is TRBJ1-6, the V gene TRBV4-1, with 7 bases matching TRBD1. The CDR3 contains 17 residues. Germline CDR1 reads MGHRA; CDR2 reads YSYEKL. The trim removed 0 bases at V and 0 bases at J, leaving 2 bases unmatched. The CDR3 coding sequence is TGCGCCAGCAGCCAAGATCGGGACAGCTCCTATAATTCACCCCTCCACTTT. This codes for CASSQDRDSSYNSPLHF.

This clone was recorded only once. The germline gene is not matched at one end of the junction; a read error may be the cause. The chain uses TRBV7-7 and TRBJ1-1; no clear D. The CDR3 sequence is 13 residues long. The germline V gene encodes CDR1 SSHAT and CDR2 FNYEAQ (reference sequence). DNA of the CDR3: TGTGCTAGCAGCTTACACGCTGGTACTGAAGCTTTCTTT. It specifies CASSLHAGTEAFF.

V and J are TRBV15 and TRBJ2-3; D is uncertain. The CDR3 has 12 amino acids. CDR1 LNHNV and CDR2 YYDKDF come from the germline V gene (reference sequence). Trimming took off 10 bases at V and 2 bases at J, with 10 bases between the two ends. This CDR3 is CAKLFATDTQYF. The CDR3 DNA is TGTGCCAAGCTGTTCGCCACAGATACGCAGTATTTT.

The chain combines TRBV2 with TRBJ1-6, with 9 bases matching TRBD1. The CDR3 is made up of 14 amino acids. Trimming cost V 4 bases and J 8 bases; bases outside gene matches: 3. Germline CDR1 SNHLY, CDR2 FYNNEI. CDR3 DNA sequence: TGTGCCAGCAGTGTACAGGGGGCCTATTCACCCCTCCACTTT. Its translation is CASSVQGAYSPLHF.

The chain carries TRBV28 and TRBJ1-6; a possible D gene is TRBD1 (6 bases). V lost 6 bases, J lost 10 bases, and 13 bases lay in between. Looked up from germline, CDR1 is MDHEN and CDR2 is SYDVKM. CDR3 length equals 13 residues. The CDR3: CASRRYRESPLHF. CDR3 nucleotide sequence: TGTGCCAGCAGGAGATACAGGGAATCACCCCTCCACTTT.

The chain has TRBV30 and TRBJ2-3; D possibly corresponds to TRBD1 (6 bases). CDR3 length: 12 residues. Per germline, CDR1 GTSNPN and CDR2 SVGIG (reference sequence). Trimming pared 3 bases from V and 7 bases from J, leaving 11 bases between. The CDR3 bases are TGTGCCTGGAGCGCCAGGGGTAATACGCAGTATTTT. It translates to CAWSARGNTQYF.

J is TRBJ2-3 and V is TRBV20-1; D gene unclear. V lost 2 bases and J 4 bases, leaving 4 bases between the germline ends. Germline V CDR1 and CDR2: DFQATT, SNEGSKA (reference sequence). CDR3 length: 11 residues. CDR3 in DNA: TGCAGTGCTAGACCTTCAGATACGCAGTATTTT. Its translation is CSARPSDTQYF.

This chain joins TRBV4-1 and TRBJ1-5; D might be TRBD1 (6 bases). The ends were cut back, 0 bases at V and 10 bases at J, with 10 bases in the middle. The CDR3 totals 13 residues. CDR1 and CDR2 (germline): MGHRA, YSYEKL. CDR3 loop: CASSQDRGGPQHF. The DNA of the CDR3 is TGCGCCAGCAGCCAAGACCGGGGGGGCCCCCAGCATTTT.

This chain uses TRBV5-1 with TRBJ1-4; no firm D call. CDR1 SGHRS and CDR2 YFSETQ come from the germline V gene. V was shortened by 4 bases and J by 7 bases, with 14 bases between the two germline ends. The CDR3 runs 14 residues. In DNA form, the CDR3 reads TGCGCCAGCAGCCCCGGACGGGGATCTGAAAAACTGTTTTTT. Translation: CASSPGRGSEKLFF.

Written as DNA, the CDR3 is TGTGCCACCAGTAGTATAACAGGTACGAATCAGCCCCAGCATTTT. It translates to CATSSITGTNQPQHF. This chain connects TRBV15 to TRBJ1-5, with TRBD1 as a possible D gene (5 bases). This CDR3 region has 15 residues. V was trimmed by 6 bases and J by 4 bases, leaving 16 bases between them. Germline CDR1 LNHNV, CDR2 YYDKDF (reference sequence).

The chain employs TRBV30 and TRBJ1-2; D may be TRBD1 (5 bases). This CDR3 is built from 14 residues. Germline V gene sequence: CDR1 GTSNPN, CDR2 SVGIG (reference sequence). Trimming removed 0 bases at V and 3 bases at J, with 11 bases between. CDR3 in amino acids: CAWSVGGDYYGYTF. CDR3 in DNA: TGTGCCTGGAGTGTAGGAGGGGATTACTATGGCTACACCTTC.

The chain has TRBV28 and TRBJ2-4; a possible D gene is TRBD2 (7 bases). The germline V gene has CDR1 MDHEN and CDR2 SYDVKM. This CDR3 comprises 14 residues. Trimming removed 7 bases from V and 6 bases from J, with 16 bases in between. The CDR3 protein is CASIRGGGGNIQYF. Written as DNA, the CDR3 is TGTGCCAGCATTCGAGGGGGGGGCGGAAACATTCAGTACTTC.

This chain uses TRBV7-8 with TRBJ2-5, with 9 bases that match TRBD1. V dropped 5 bases and J dropped 7; count of bases not matched to a gene: 11. The CDR3 sequence is 15 residues long. Germline V gene data show CDR1 as SGHVS and CDR2 as FQNEAQ. The CDR3 DNA is TGTGCCAGCAGCAGCACAGGGGGCGAAACGGGGACCCAGTACTTC. Protein: CASSSTGGETGTQYF.